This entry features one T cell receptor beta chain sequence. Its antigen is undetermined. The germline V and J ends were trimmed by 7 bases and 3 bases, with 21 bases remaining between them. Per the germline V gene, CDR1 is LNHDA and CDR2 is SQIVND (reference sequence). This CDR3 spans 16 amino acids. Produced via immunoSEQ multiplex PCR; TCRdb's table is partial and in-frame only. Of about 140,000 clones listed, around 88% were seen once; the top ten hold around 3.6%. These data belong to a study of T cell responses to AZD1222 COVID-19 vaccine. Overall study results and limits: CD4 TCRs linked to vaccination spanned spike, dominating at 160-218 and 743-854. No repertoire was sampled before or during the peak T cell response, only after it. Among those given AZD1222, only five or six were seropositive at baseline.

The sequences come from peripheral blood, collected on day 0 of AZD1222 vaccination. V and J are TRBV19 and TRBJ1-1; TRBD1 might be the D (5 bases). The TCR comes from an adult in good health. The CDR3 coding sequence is TGTGCCAGTACCCATTCCAGACGTCCGGGGGACACTGAAGCTTTCTTT. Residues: CASTHSRRPGDTEAFF.